Here is one TCR beta chain with its context. Its cognate antigen is unknown. Pooling of second doses given at about 4 or about 12 weeks was done. These data belong to a study of T cell responses to AZD1222 COVID-19 vaccine. Study conclusions and caveats: Spike-wide coverage was observed for vaccine-associated CD4 TCRs, with dominant responses at 160-218 and 743-854. Compared with day 0, the breadth and depth of the Spike-specific TCR repertoire rose significantly after two doses of AZD1222. White British people made up most donors, females outnumbered males, and clonal diversity was possibly underestimated.

The V gene's germline CDR1 is SGHRS and CDR2 YFSETQ. The CDR3 covers 14 residues. V shed 4 bases and J shed 1 base, with 12 bases lying between them. Profiled with immunoSEQ multiplex PCR; TCRdb holds only in-frame clones, not every one. The table includes 250,000 to 300,000 clones, 90% to 95% detected once. This material consisted of peripheral blood, taken 28 days after the second AZD1222 dose. V and J are TRBV5-1 and TRBJ2-7; no definite D call. The TCR was taken from an adult who received the AZD1222 COVID-19 vaccine. For the CDR3, the DNA is TGCGCCAGCAGCAATCCACAAGGATCCTACGAGCAGTACTTC. It is translated as CASSNPQGSYEQYF.